This T cell receptor beta chain comes out of a study of cytomegalovirus exposure and HLA in healthy donors. General study results and limits: A few CMV-associated chains proved CMV antigen-specific in vitro. According to the study, roughly 160 TCR beta chains were cytomegalovirus-associated.

On this clone: Its antigen is currently unknown.

Only in-frame clones appear in the TCRdb table, and some are missing; sequencing was by immunoSEQ multiplex PCR. This sample yields around 150,000 clones, of which 85% to 90% are seen a single time; about 3.5% belongs to the top ten. Germline loops: CDR1 KGHSY, CDR2 FQNENV. Trimming took 2 bases from V and 0 from J; bases not matched to a gene: 3. This CDR3 region has 15 residues. The study drew the donors from its approximately 110-subject validation cohort, separate from the roughly 700-subject first cohort. The TCR was taken from a woman aged 18-30 years in good health and CMV-seropositive. This chain uses TRBV16 with TRBJ1-2; the match to TRBD1 covers 7 bases. Sequenced: PBMCs. CDR3 coding DNA: TGTGCCAGCAGCCAAGGTACAGGGGCTAACTATGGCTACACCTTC. Its protein product is CASSQGTGANYGYTF.